These 6 T cell receptor beta chains were sequenced from one sample in a study of T-cell memory formation after mild COVID-19. TCRdb analysed the 5' RACE reads with MiXCR anew, one entry per CDR3 protein. This repertoire shows roughly 200,000 distinct CDR3 sequences, 7.5% to 10% found once; its top ten account for 3.5% to 4%. The specimen was PBMCs or a T cell subset sorted from them (not recorded which). The receptors derive from a man aged 18 to 30 who had mild COVID-19 (a few samples of this study predate the infection). Cell type and time point are not known.

V and J are TRBV7-3 and TRBJ2-5; 9 bases line up with TRBD2. V lost 5 bases to trimming and J lost 3 bases; unmatched junction nucleotides: 1. This CDR3 spans 13 amino acids. CDR1 SGHTA and CDR2 FQGTGA come from the germline V gene. The DNA of the CDR3 is TGTGCCAGCAGCGGACTAGCGAAAGAGACCCAGTACTTC. Protein: CASSGLAKETQYF.

The CDR3 reads CASSQVGDSPLHF. DNA for the CDR3: TGTGCCAGCAGCCAAGTAGGGGATTCACCCCTCCACTTT. The chain links TRBV3-1 to TRBJ1-6, with D perhaps TRBD1 (5 bases). Germline CDR1 and CDR2: LGHDT and YNNKEL (reference sequence). The germline V and J ends were trimmed by 1 base and 8 bases, with 6 bases remaining between them. This CDR3 comprises 13 residues.

This clonotype was counted only a few times. The chain recombines TRBV20-1 with TRBJ2-2; D not resolved. The germline CDR1 and CDR2 sequences are DFQATT and SNEGSKA (reference sequence). The ends were cut back, 5 bases at V and 5 bases at J, with 6 bases in the middle. The length of the CDR3 is 11 residues. CDR3 sequence (DNA): TGCAGTGCTTTCTTAACCGGGGAGCTGTTTTTT. It yields the protein CSAFLTGELFF.

This rearrangement joins TRBV12-3 or TRBV12-4 to TRBJ2-1, with D tentatively TRBD2 (5 bases). The V end was cut by 6 bases, the J end by 4 bases, with 13 bases between. CDR3 size: 14 residues. The CDR3 loop reads CASSYSPGYNEQFF. The CDR3 DNA reads TGTGCCAGCAGCTACTCCCCGGGGTACAATGAGCAGTTCTTC.

The rearrangement links TRBV10-1 to TRBJ2-1, with 9 bases fitting TRBD1. In germline, CDR1 is WNHNN, CDR2 SYGVQD (reference sequence). V lost 0 bases and J lost 8; bases outside the gene matches: 2. CDR3 length: 14 amino acids. CDR3 sequence (DNA): TGCGCCAGCAGTGAGTCGAACAGGGGGCATGAGCAGTTCTTC. Translated, it gives CASSESNRGHEQFF.

This clonotype was observed at least ten times. This chain links TRBV9 with TRBJ2-1; possibly TRBD2 for D (6 bases). Per germline, CDR1 SGDLS and CDR2 YYNGEE. The CDR3 is 13 residues long. Trimming pared 3 bases from V and 10 bases from J, leaving 14 bases between. The CDR3 sequence is CASSASVGGEQFF. The CDR3, as DNA: TGTGCCAGCAGCGCCTCGGTTGGAGGGGAGCAGTTCTTC.